This is a list of T cell receptor beta chains from one sample in a study of response to subunit inactivated influenza vaccine. Using its own MiXCR run on the RT-PCR reads, TCRdb lists one record per CDR3 protein. There are some 480,000 distinct CDR3 sequences in the sample; over 9.5% occur only once, and about 12% lies in the top ten. Here the sequenced sample was PBMCs from blood, taken 35 to 45 days after vaccination. These TCRs come from a man aged 50 or older who received an inactivated influenza vaccine. Each CDR3 is given with its conserved first and last residue.

>TRBJ1-6|TRBV6-2/TRBV6-3
CASSYEGQSSPLHF
>TRBJ1-5|TRBV18
CASSPFSDRNQPQHF
>TRBJ2-7|TRBV20-1
CSARVPLARTPYEQYF
>TRBJ2-2|TRBV12-3/TRBV12-4
CASSLMDRTTGELFF
>TRBJ2-7|TRBV20-1
CSARRWQVLSYEQYF
>TRBJ1-3|TRBV9
CASSSDVGSGNTIYF
>TRBJ2-1|TRBV4-3
CASSQDELDVGYYSEQFF
>TRBJ2-3|TRBV6-2/TRBV6-3
CASSSNSGRTRGTQYF
>TRBJ2-7|TRBV12-3/TRBV12-4
CASSPNGREQYF
>TRBJ2-3|TRBV7-2
CASSLVGPGATDTQYF
>TRBJ2-3|TRBV6-2/TRBV6-3
CASSVGTRQLMDTQYF
>TRBJ1-4|TRBV7-8
CASSPDRVGPNEKLFF
>TRBJ1-1|TRBV5-1
CASSVGQIMNTEAFF
>TRBJ2-7|TRBV6-2/TRBV6-3
CASSYSFSAPGTDF
>TRBJ2-5|TRBV5-6
CASSLWAGFVQRETQYF
>TRBJ1-5|TRBV12-3/TRBV12-4
CASSSTGRQPQHF
>TRBJ2-5|TRBV11-2
CASSLKFETQYF
>TRBJ2-2|TRBV5-6
CASSPLALNTGELFF
>TRBJ1-1|TRBV5-6
CASSLFGEAFF
>TRBJ2-5|TRBV11-3
CASSLGDSLKETQYF
>TRBJ2-1|TRBV20-1
CSTTRLGPRAPSYNEQFF
>TRBJ1-1|TRBV20-1
CSAKAWGESEAFF
>TRBJ1-6|TRBV12-3/TRBV12-4
CASRPGPPVVPSSYNSPLHF
>TRBJ2-7|TRBV10-3
CAISELDREDEQYF
>TRBJ2-3|TRBV7-6
CASSSGIGTDTQYF
>TRBJ2-2|TRBV6-2/TRBV6-3
CASRLGRVRTGELFF
>TRBJ2-5|TRBV5-1
CASSTWDAKETQYF
>TRBJ2-2|TRBV20-1
CSARVLKNTGELFF
>TRBJ1-4|TRBV29-1
CSVKLTGTTNEKLFF
>TRBJ2-3|TRBV29-1
CSAEGGRPDTQYF
>TRBJ2-7|TRBV25-1
CASSDGLAEQYF
>TRBJ2-2|TRBV29-1
CSAKGGPNTGELFF
>TRBJ2-7|TRBV12-3/TRBV12-4
CASSLGGWRDEQYF
>TRBJ1-1|TRBV20-1
CRPADFQVPNTEAFF
>TRBJ2-7|TRBV3-1
CASSQGIYEQYF
>TRBJ2-7|TRBV29-1
CSVEDRFYEQYF
>TRBJ2-2|TRBV27
CASSLRATGGELFF
>TRBJ2-7|TRBV7-2
CASSAGLGVRQYF
>TRBJ1-2|TRBV29-1
CSVDTSNYGYTF
>TRBJ1-1|TRBV27
CASSLYAGRANTEAFF
>TRBJ2-7|TRBV20-1
CSARRGAYEQYF
>TRBJ2-2|TRBV5-1
CASSLNQGHRELFF
>TRBJ1-2|TRBV9
CASSVTGGSRGYTF
>TRBJ2-2|TRBV5-1
CASSLDARGGTGELFF
>TRBJ1-1|TRBV19
CASTPWGTTSNTEAFF
>TRBJ1-6|TRBV15
CATSTMDRSYSPLHF
>TRBJ2-1|TRBV7-6
CASSVRGLVSYNEQFF
>TRBJ2-5|TRBV28
CASSFARTPQETQYF
>TRBJ2-3|TRBV12-3/TRBV12-4
CASSFVRLATDTQYF
>TRBJ2-2|TRBV5-1
CASSLDAKLSPGELFF
>TRBJ1-6|TRBV12-3/TRBV12-4
CASSPTGHNSPLHF
>TRBJ2-1|TRBV11-2
CASSLVSASSGRANEQFF
>TRBJ1-1|TRBV20-1
CSAGYQGEEAFF
>TRBJ2-7|TRBV28
CASSFDFVLQGHEQYF
>TRBJ1-2|TRBV12-3/TRBV12-4
CASREDNAHGYTF
>TRBJ2-7|TRBV20-1
CSAREGGVSYEQYF
>TRBJ2-1|TRBV12-3/TRBV12-4
CASSGARTGISYNEQFF